A selection of T cell receptor beta chains follows, all from one sample in a study of T cells after yellow fever vaccination. TCRdb re-called the 5' RACE reads with MiXCR, one entry per CDR3 protein. Altogether some 350,000 distinct CDR3 sequences are present, about 9.9% being singletons, with the ten largest covering roughly a sixth. Material: PBMCs, obtained on the day of the first yellow fever vaccination. These receptors all come from a man between 18 and 35 years old who received the YFV17D yellow fever vaccine. CDR3s leave out the opening cysteine and the closing phenylalanine or tryptophan. Expanded clones are given a class, and other clones once, few, many or no size at all.

v_gene	j_gene	abundance	CDR3aa
TRBV30	TRBJ1-1	-	AWRRGWAEAF
TRBV30	TRBJ1-5	few	AWSVGTSYSNQPQH
TRBV7-2	TRBJ2-7	few	ASSFLGGATVEQY
TRBV2	TRBJ2-5	-	ASSGTSGTQTQY
TRBV3-1	TRBJ2-2	few	ASSQGTRAGELF
TRBV6-1	TRBJ2-1	-	ASRRPGPGGSYNEQF
TRBV7-2	TRBJ2-1	-	ASSLAPRPSYNEQF
TRBV23-1	TRBJ1-5	few	ASSMRRDTYQPQH
TRBV19	TRBJ2-5	-	ASSTLSGGAWETQY
TRBV9	TRBJ2-5	-	ASSVGRGIETQY
TRBV4-3	TRBJ2-1	-	ASSPRPPGQGSYNEQF
TRBV7-2	TRBJ2-5	once	ASSFVTGKETQY
TRBV18	TRBJ1-5	few	ASQRAGYNQPQH
TRBV6-5	TRBJ2-3	few	ASSYRSGLAGATDTQY
TRBV5-1	TRBJ2-6	-	ASSFGAGGTSGANVLT
TRBV6-5	TRBJ1-6	few	ASSYSRNSPLH
TRBV7-8	TRBJ2-5	once	ASSLVLWDRHKRKTQY
TRBV20-1	TRBJ1-4	many	SARASGPLDEKLF
TRBV20-1	TRBJ2-5	-	SASPQGETQY
TRBV4-3	TRBJ2-3	-	ASSQEPSTGRDTQY
TRBV18	TRBJ1-2	-	ASSPPTRPTLYT
TRBV2	TRBJ2-1	-	ASTLDRENEQF
TRBV20-1	TRBJ2-6	few	SARMGASGANVLT
TRBV29-1	TRBJ2-6	-	SVDRDRRRSGANVLT
TRBV3-1	TRBJ1-1	-	ASSPSAWETEAF
TRBV30	TRBJ2-7	few	AWSVRAFYEQY
TRBV20-1	TRBJ2-1	few	SAPAGGHNEQF
TRBV19	TRBJ2-3	many	ASSILGGTDTQY
TRBV6-5	TRBJ2-6	few	ASSYGLSYSGANVLT
TRBV4-1	TRBJ1-2	-	ASSQEGGRITYGYT
TRBV7-9	TRBJ2-3	few	ASSPRAGGTDTQY
TRBV6-1	TRBJ1-5	-	ASGLGQNQPQH
TRBV9	TRBJ2-3	few	ASSVGGFSDTQY
TRBV12-3/TRBV12-4	TRBJ1-1	-	ASSDDLNTEAF
TRBV11-2	TRBJ1-2	few	ASSLEQRDCT
TRBV7-9	TRBJ2-1	-	ASSGGGDEQF
TRBV6-5	TRBJ1-6	few	ASSYPADSSSYNSPLH
TRBV4-3	TRBJ1-5	-	ASSQGPANQPQH
TRBV28	TRBJ2-1	few	ASSLVWQDNEQF
TRBV5-1	TRBJ2-7	-	ASSLEGTGGWYEQY
TRBV12-3/TRBV12-4	TRBJ2-7	-	ASSPMGGHEQY
TRBV7-9	TRBJ1-1	few	ASSLGYRLNTEAF
TRBV5-1	TRBJ2-5	many	ASSGLAGKQETQY
TRBV14	TRBJ1-5	few	ASSQPCPRGNQPQH
TRBV7-3	TRBJ2-1	few	ASSLLSGASYNEQF
TRBV18	TRBJ2-1	few	ASSPLFDRDPGGQF
TRBV4-3	TRBJ2-5	-	ASSQEAGLADKETQY
TRBV6-5	TRBJ1-3	few	ASSYSDQRNTIY
TRBV5-4	TRBJ2-3	few	ATMTRGWDTQY
TRBV27	TRBJ2-1	many	ASSLLAPKWGEQF
TRBV5-1	TRBJ2-7	many	ASSLEAGVYEQY
TRBV6-2/TRBV6-3	TRBJ2-7	few	ASSFTGTGRIEQY
TRBV7-3	TRBJ1-2	-	ASSLHETVKDKSYT
TRBV5-5	TRBJ2-2	-	AMGPRLTGELF
TRBV18	TRBJ1-1	many	ASSRGGSRRNTEAF
TRBV20-1	TRBJ1-5	-	SASGLVGNQPQH
TRBV5-6	TRBJ1-2	-	ASRPYNDYGYT